This T cell receptor (beta chain) was identified in a study of blood T cell repertoires in COVID-19. Study context: The cDNA or gDNA used as material had been derived from T cells, B-cell-depleted T cells, or PBMCs.

How the authors handled the data: Reference gene primer amplification gave nucleated cell count estimates. Method: immunoSEQ multiplex PCR; TCRdb's copy keeps in-frame clones and lacks some. V, J and clone size were drawn from that table, and D and trimming were deduced from the DNA. The table shows around 250,000 clones, with roughly 86% occurring only once. The source of this sequence is a man aged 35-49 years with active or convalescent COVID-19. Sequencing was done on a sample of peripheral blood.

CDR3 coding DNA: TGTGCCAGCAGCGTAGATTCGGGGACAGCAGGCTATGGCTACACCTTC. Its translation is CASSVDSGTAGYGYTF. The chain employs TRBV9 and TRBJ1-2; 7 bases map to TRBD1. The V gene's germline CDR1 is SGDLS and CDR2 YYNGEE. V gave up 0 bases and J gave up 4 bases; unmatched junction bases: 9. The CDR3 consists of 16 residues.